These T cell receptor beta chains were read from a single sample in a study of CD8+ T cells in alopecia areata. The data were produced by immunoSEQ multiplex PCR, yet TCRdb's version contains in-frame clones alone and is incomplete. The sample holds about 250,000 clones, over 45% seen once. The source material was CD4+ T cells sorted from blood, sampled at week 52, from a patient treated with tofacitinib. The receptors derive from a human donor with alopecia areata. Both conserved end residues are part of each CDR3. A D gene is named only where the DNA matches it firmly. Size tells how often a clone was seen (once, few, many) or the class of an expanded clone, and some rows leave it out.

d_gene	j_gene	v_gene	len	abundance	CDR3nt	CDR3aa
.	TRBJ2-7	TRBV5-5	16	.	TGTGCCAGCAGCCCCCGAGTGGACCTTAACCCCTACGAGCAGTACTTC	CASSPRVDLNPYEQYF
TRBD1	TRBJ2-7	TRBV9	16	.	TGTGCCAGCAGCGTAGGTACCGGGACAGTCTCCTACGAGCAGTACTTC	CASSVGTGTVSYEQYF
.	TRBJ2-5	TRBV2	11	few	TGTGCCAGCAGTGGTAGCGGGACCCAGTACTTC	CASSGSGTQYF
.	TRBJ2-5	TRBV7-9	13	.	TGTGCCAGCAGCTGGGGACAAGGAGAGACCCGGTACTTC	CASSWGQGETRYF
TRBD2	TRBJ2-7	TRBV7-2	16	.	TGTGCCAGCAGCCGGACTAGCGGGGGTTTCTCCTACGAGCAGTACTTC	CASSRTSGGFSYEQYF
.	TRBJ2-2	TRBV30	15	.	TGTGCCTGGAGTGTCCAGGACAGATACACCGGGGAGCTGTTTTTT	CAWSVQDRYTGELFF
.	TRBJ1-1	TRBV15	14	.	TGTGCCACCAGCAGAGATTCCAGGATCACTGAAGCTTTCTTT	CATSRDSRITEAFF
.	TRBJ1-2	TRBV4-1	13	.	TGCGCCAGCAGCCCTAGGGAACTATACGGCTACACCTTC	CASSPRELYGYTF
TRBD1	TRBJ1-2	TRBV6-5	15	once	TGTGCCAGCAGAAACCAACAGGGGGGCTTCTATGGCTACACCTTC	CASRNQQGGFYGYTF
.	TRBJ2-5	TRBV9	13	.	TGTGCCAGCAGCGTAGCCTCACGAGAGACCCAGTACTTC	CASSVASRETQYF
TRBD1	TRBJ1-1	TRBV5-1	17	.	TGCGCCAGCAGCTTAAGGGCAGGGGGCTTCTCTAACACTGAAGCTTTCTTT	CASSLRAGGFSNTEAFF
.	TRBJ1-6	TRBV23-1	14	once	TGCGCCAGCAGTCAAGAACAGGGTAATTCACCCCTCCACTTT	CASSQEQGNSPLHF
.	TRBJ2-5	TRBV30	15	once	TGTGCCTGGAGTGTATTGGGACGCCGCCAAGAGACCCAGTACTTC	CAWSVLGRRQETQYF
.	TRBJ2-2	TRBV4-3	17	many	TGCGCCAGCAGCCAAGAAAGTGGAGGGGCGGACACCGGGGAGCTGTTTTTT	CASSQESGGADTGELFF
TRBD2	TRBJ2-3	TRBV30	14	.	TGTGCCTGGAGTGTCTCGGGGGGTTTAGATACGCAGTATTTT	CAWSVSGGLDTQYF
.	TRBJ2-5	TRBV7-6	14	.	TGTGCCAGCAGCGCACAGACAGGGAGGGAGACCCAGTACTTC	CASSAQTGRETQYF
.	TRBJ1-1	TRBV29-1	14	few	TGCAGCGTTGAAGGGGTACGAGGTGGGACTGAAGCTTTCTTT	CSVEGVRGGTEAFF
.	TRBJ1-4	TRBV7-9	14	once	TGTGCCACCGCCCCCAACCGAGGGGGTGAAAAACTGTTTTTT	CATAPNRGGEKLFF
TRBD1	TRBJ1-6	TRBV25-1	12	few	TGTGCCAGCGCTTCTACAGGGGAAACCCTCCACTTT	CASASTGETLHF
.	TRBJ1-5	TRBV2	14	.	TGTGCCAGCAGTGAAACAGTGGGCAATCAGCCCCAGCATTTT	CASSETVGNQPQHF
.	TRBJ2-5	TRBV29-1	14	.	TGCAGCGTTTTATGGGGGGCGAGGCAAGAGACCCAGTACTTC	CSVLWGARQETQYF
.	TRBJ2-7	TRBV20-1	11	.	TGCAGTGCGGCGAGGGGGTACGAGCAGTACTTC	CSAARGYEQYF
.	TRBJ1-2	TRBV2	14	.	TGTGCCAGCAGTGAACGTCGCGAGTACGGGGGCTACACCTTC	CASSERREYGGYTF
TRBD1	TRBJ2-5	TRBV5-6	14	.	TGTGCCAGCAGGCCAGGGGGAACACAAGAGACCCAGTACTTC	CASRPGGTQETQYF
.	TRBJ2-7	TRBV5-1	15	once	TGCGCCAGCAGCTTGGGGCCGGGGGCCTCCTACGAGCAGTACTTC	CASSLGPGASYEQYF
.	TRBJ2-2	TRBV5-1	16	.	TGCGCCAGCAGCTTGGCCGGGATGACCTTCACCGGGGAGCTGTTTTTT	CASSLAGMTFTGELFF
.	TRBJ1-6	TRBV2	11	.	TGTGCCAGCACCGGGGATTCACCCCTCCACTTT	CASTGDSPLHF
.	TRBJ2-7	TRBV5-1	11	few	TGCGCCAGCAGGACTGACCACGAGCAGTACTTC	CASRTDHEQYF
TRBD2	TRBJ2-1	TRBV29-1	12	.	TGCAGCGTTCCAGCGGGAGGCGGTGAGCAGTTCTTC	CSVPAGGGEQFF
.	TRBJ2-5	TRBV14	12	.	TGTGCCAGCAGCCAGGGTTGGGAGACCCAGTACTTC	CASSQGWETQYF
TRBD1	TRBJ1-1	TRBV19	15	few	TGTGCCAGTAACGGACAGGGGGCCCTGAACACTGAAGCTTTCTTT	CASNGQGALNTEAFF
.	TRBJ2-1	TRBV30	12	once	TGTGCCTGGAGTGTACAGTACAATGAGCAGTTCTTC	CAWSVQYNEQFF
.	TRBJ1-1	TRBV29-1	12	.	TGCAGCGTAGGGCCAGTAAACACTGAAGCTTTCTTT	CSVGPVNTEAFF
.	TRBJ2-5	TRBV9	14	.	TGTGCCAGCAGCGTAGGGTTAGGGGTAGAGACCCAGTACTTC	CASSVGLGVETQYF
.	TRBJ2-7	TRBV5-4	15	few	TGTGCCAGCAGCTTGGCGACAGGCGACTCCTACGAGCAGTACTTC	CASSLATGDSYEQYF
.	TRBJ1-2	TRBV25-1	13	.	TGTGCCAGCAGTGAAACGGCGGGGGATGGCTACACCTTC	CASSETAGDGYTF
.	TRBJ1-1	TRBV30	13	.	TGTGCCTGGACTGTCCAGATGAACACTGAAGCTTTCTTT	CAWTVQMNTEAFF
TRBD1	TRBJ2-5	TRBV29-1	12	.	TGCAGCGCCGGGGACAGACAAGAGACCCAGTACTTC	CSAGDRQETQYF
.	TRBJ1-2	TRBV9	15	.	TGTGCCAGCAGCCCCCACAGGGAAGTCAACTATGGCTACACCTTC	CASSPHREVNYGYTF
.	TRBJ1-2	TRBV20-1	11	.	TGCAGTGCTAGCTGGGATGATGGCTACACCTTC	CSASWDDGYTF
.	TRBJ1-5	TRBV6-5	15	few	TGTGCCAGCAGTCCCGGGGGGAATAGCAATCAGCCCCAGCATTTT	CASSPGGNSNQPQHF
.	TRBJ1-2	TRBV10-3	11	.	TGTGCCATCGGTACCGCCTATGGCTACACCTTC	CAIGTAYGYTF
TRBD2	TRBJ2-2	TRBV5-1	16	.	TGCGCCAGCAGCTTCGGACTAGCGGGGGCCACCGGGGAGCTGTTTTTT	CASSFGLAGATGELFF
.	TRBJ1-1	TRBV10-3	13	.	TGTGCCACCAGTAGGGGTACGACCGGTGAAGCTTTCTTT	CATSRGTTGEAFF
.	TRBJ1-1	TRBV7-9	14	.	TGTGCCAGCAGTAGGGGGAGTGTGAACACTGAAGCTTTCTTT	CASSRGSVNTEAFF
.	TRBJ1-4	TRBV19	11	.	TGTGCCAGTATTAAGATTGAAAAACTGTTTTTT	CASIKIEKLFF